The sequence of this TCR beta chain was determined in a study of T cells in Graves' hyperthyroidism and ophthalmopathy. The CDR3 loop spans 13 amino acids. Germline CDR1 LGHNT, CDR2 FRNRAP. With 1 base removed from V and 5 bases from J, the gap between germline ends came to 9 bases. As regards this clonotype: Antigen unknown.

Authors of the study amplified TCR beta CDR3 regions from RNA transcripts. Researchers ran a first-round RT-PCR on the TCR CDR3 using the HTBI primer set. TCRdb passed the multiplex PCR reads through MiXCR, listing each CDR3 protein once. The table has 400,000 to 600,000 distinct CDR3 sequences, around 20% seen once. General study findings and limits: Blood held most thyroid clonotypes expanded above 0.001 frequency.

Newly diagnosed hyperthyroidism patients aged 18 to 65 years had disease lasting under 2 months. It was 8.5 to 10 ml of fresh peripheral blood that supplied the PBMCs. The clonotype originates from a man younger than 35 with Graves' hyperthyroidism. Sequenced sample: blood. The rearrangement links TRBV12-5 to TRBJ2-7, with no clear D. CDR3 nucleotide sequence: TGTGCTAGTGGTTTGGGCAGCACCAACGAGCAGTACTTC. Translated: CASGLGSTNEQYF.